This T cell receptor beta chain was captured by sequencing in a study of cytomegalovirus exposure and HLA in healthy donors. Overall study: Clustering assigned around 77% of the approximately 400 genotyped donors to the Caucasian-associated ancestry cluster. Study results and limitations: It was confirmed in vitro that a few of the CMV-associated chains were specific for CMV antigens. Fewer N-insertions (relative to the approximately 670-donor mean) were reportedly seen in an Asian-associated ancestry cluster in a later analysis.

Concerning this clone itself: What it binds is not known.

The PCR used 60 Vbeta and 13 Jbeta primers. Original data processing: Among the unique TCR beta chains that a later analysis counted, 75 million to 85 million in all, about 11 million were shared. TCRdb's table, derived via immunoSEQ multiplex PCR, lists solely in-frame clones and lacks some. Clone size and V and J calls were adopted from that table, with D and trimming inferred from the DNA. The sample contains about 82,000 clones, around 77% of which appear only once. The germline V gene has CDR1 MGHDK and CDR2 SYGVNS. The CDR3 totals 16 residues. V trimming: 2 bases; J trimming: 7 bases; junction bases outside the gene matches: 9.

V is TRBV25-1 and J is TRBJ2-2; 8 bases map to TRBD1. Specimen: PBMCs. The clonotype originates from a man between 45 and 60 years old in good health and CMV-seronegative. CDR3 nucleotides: TGTGCCAGCAGTGAAAGGGGACAGGCACTTTACGGGGAGCTGTTTTTT. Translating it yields CASSERGQALYGELFF.